This entry lists 8 T cell receptor beta chains sequenced from one sample in a study of shared clonotypes between healthy human individuals. Positive CCR7 selection of CD45RO-negative cells yielded the naive CD8 cells, and terminally differentiated effector memory CD45RA+ cells were excluded. Method: immunoSEQ multiplex PCR; TCRdb's copy keeps in-frame clones and lacks some. Of around 1.9 million clones listed, 90% to 95% are singletons. Input material: naive CD8+ T cells from PBMCs. Receptor source: a man aged 18 to 30 in good health. Some clones in this sample may be carry-over from other donors' samples.

The CDR3 DNA reads TGTGCCAGCAGTTACTTGCCTAGCGTCAATGAGCAGTTCTTC. It codes for CASSYLPSVNEQFF. The V call is TRBV6-6, the J call TRBJ2-1; D perhaps matches TRBD2 (6 bases). Germline V lookup: CDR1 MNHNY, CDR2 SVGAGI (reference sequence). CDR3 length equals 14 residues. The ends were cut back, 1 base at V and 6 bases at J, with 10 bases in the middle.

The V gene is TRBV4-1, the J gene TRBJ2-2; 7 nucleotides agree with TRBD1. The CDR3 spans 15 residues. The germline CDR1 and CDR2 sequences are MGHRA and YSYEKL. V gave up 2 bases and J gave up 6 bases; unmatched junction bases: 6. CDR3 protein: CASSQTTGIPGELFF. The CDR3, as DNA: TGCGCCAGCAGCCAAACGACAGGGATCCCCGGGGAGCTGTTTTTT.

The chain carries TRBV7-9 and TRBJ2-1; 8 nucleotides line up with TRBD2. The CDR3 is 16 residues long. Germline V gene data show CDR1 as SEHNR and CDR2 as FQNEAQ (reference sequence). V shed 5 bases and J 5 bases; nucleotides not matched to a gene: 11. CDR3 DNA sequence: TGTGCCAGCAGCCCGGGGGGCGCGGGAGGAGACAATGAGCAGTTCTTC. Its protein product is CASSPGGAGGDNEQFF.

This chain connects TRBV11-2 to TRBJ2-1; TRBD1 aligns across 7 bases. The CDR3 runs to 15 residues. Looked up from germline, CDR1 is SGHAT and CDR2 is FQNNGV. V dropped 5 bases and J dropped 3; count of bases not matched to a gene: 7. DNA of the CDR3: TGTGCCAGCAGCGGACGGACAGGAGACTACAATGAGCAGTTCTTC. This translates into CASSGRTGDYNEQFF.

This chain uses TRBV7-6 with TRBJ1-2; D call uncertain. The CDR3 is 15 amino acids. Germline CDR1 SGHVS, CDR2 FNYEAQ. The ends were cut back, 3 bases at V and 5 bases at J, with 16 bases in the middle. CDR3 sequence reads: CASSFDPLGDYGYTF. CDR3 DNA: TGTGCCAGCAGCTTTGACCCGCTTGGGGATTATGGCTACACCTTC.

This clone was counted once. The V and J genes are TRBV19 and TRBJ1-4, with D unclear. Germline V gene lookup returns CDR1 LNHDA and CDR2 SQIVND (reference sequence). Trimming took off 2 bases at V and 5 bases at J, with 9 bases between the two ends. This CDR3 comprises 14 residues. CDR3 DNA: TGTGCCAGTAGTATACGGTCCGAAAATGAAAAACTGTTTTTT. Its protein product is CASSIRSENEKLFF.

The rearrangement links TRBV5-1 to TRBJ2-7, with 11 bases aligning to TRBD2. V lost 4 bases to trimming and J lost 1 base; unmatched junction nucleotides: 10. The CDR3 spans 17 residues. Germline CDR1 is SGHRS and CDR2 is YFSETQ. The CDR3 here is CASSQTGTSGESYEQYF. The CDR3, as DNA: TGCGCCAGCAGCCAGACCGGGACTAGCGGAGAATCCTACGAGCAGTACTTC.

The V and J genes are TRBV29-1 and TRBJ2-7; D possibly uses TRBD1 or TRBD2 (5 bases each). Germline-derived CDR1 and CDR2 are SQVTM and ANQGSEA. Trimming cost V 5 bases and J 6 bases, with 44 bases left between them. This CDR3 is 22 amino acids long. This chain's CDR3 is CSVFGTYPPISGRSASWIEQYF. The CDR3 DNA sequence: TGCAGCGTTTTTGGAACTTACCCACCAATCTCGGGACGCTCCGCGTCTTGGATCGAGCAGTACTTC.